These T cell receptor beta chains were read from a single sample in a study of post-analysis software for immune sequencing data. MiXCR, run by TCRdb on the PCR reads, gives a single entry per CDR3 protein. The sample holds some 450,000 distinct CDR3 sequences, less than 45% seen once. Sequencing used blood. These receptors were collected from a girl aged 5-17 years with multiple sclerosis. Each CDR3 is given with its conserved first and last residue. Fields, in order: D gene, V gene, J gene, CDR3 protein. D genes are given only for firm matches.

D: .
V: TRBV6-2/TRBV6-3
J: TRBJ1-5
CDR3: CASSNEWGRDQPQHF

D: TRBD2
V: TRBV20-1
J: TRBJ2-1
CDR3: CTCYPRSAGDYNEQFF

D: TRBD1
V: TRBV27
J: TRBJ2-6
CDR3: CASSSDRGRIQLQASGANVLTF

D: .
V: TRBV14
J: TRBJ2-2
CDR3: CASSQLRELTGERFF

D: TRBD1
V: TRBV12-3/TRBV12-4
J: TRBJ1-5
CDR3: CASTTVQGALGNQPQHF

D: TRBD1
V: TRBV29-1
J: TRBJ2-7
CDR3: CSVGTGKPYEQYF

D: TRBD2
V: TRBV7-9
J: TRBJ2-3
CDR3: CASSLGATSGRAQYF

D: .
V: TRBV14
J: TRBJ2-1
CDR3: CASSLRGSHNEQFF

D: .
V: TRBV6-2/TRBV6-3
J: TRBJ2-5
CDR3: CASSRDSGNEQYF

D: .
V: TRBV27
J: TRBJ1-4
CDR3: CASRHGPATNEKLFF

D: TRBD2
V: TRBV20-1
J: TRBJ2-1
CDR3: CSARTSAYNEQFF

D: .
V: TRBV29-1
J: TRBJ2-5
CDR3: CSVGRNLLETQYF

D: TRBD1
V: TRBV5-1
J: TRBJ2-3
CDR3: CASSSGQLASTDTQYF

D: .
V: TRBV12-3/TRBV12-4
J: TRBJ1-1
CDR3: CASSSGIENTEAFF

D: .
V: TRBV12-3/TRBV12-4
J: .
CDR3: CASSLASYYEQYF

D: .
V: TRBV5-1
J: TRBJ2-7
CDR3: CASSLVRDEQYF

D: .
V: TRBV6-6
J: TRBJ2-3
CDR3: CASSSPDTQYF

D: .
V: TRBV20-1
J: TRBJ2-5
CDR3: CSASRRVISGETQYF

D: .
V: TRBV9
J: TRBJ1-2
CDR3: CASSVGQTYGYTF

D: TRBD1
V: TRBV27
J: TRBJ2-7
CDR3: CASSLPRDRAFHEQYF

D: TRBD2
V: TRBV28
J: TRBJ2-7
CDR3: CASSPPGLAGVDEQYF

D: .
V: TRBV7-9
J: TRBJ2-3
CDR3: CASRKDGYTDTQYF

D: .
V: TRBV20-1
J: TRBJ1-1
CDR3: CSASQSAWTEAFF

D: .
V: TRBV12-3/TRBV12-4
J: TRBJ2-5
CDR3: CASSGSGLQETQYF

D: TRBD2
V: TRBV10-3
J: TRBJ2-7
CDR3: CAISPSGSSPYEQYF

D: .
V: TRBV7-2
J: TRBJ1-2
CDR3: CAGWRKGSAGYTF

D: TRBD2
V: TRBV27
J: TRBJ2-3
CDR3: CASSDVTSARDTQYF

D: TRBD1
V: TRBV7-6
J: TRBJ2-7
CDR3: CASSGRDRAPYEQYF

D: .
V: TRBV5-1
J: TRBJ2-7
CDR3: CASLQQYF

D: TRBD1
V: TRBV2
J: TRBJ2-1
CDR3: CASRTGQIQQFF

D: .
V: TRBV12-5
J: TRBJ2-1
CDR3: CASGLVLGGRASNEQFF

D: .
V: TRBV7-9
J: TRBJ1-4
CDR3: CASSPDYVTVEKLFF

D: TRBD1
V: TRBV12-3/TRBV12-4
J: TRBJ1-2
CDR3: CASTQTGGAGYGYTF

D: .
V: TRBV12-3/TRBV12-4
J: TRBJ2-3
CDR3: CASSRQDTDTQYF

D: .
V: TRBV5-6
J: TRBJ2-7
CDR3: CASSGLVSYEQYF

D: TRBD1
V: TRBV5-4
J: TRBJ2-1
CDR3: CASSSGTGNHNEQFF

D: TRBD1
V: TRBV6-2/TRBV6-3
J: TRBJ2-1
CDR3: CATLATPGQDANEQFF

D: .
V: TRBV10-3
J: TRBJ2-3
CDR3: CAISENRGGGTDTQYF

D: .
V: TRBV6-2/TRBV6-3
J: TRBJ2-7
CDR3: CASSMDRTYEQYF

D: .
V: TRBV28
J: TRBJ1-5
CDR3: CATVETHAIQPQHF

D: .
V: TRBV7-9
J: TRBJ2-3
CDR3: CASSAPKGTDTQYF

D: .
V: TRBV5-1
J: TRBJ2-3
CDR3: CASSSPEFLTDTQYF

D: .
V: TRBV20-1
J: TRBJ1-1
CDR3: CSARGDSLEAFF

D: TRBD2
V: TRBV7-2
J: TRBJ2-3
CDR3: CASSLSGSGADTQYF

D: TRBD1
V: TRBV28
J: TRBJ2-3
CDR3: CADGQGTDTQYF

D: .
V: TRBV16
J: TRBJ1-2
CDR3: CASSQSRQGGERHYGYTF

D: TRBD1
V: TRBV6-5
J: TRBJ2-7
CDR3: CASSRIPGQGASEQYF

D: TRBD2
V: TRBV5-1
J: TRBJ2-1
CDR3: CASSEGTNEVFGNEQFF

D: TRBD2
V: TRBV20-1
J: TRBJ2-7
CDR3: CSARARGGRSSYEQYF

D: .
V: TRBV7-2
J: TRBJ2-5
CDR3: CASSSNPAGALYF

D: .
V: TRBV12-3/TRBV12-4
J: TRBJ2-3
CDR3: CASSHWAGPTDTQYF

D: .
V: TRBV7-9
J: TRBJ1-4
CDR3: CASTDLRASNEKLFF

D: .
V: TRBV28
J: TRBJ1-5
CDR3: CASSAPRDGAQPQHF